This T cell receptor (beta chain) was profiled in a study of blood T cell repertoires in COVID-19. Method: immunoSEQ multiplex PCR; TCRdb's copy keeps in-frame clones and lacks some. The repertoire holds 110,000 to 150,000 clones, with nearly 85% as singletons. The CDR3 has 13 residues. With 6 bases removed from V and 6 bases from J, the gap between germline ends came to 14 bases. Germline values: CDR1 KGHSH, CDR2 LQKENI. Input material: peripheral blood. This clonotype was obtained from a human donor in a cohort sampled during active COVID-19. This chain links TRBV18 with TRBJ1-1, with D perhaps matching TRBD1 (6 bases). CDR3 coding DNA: TGTGCCAGCTCGTCACAGGGACCCTCTGAAGCTTTCTTT. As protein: CASSSQGPSEAFF.